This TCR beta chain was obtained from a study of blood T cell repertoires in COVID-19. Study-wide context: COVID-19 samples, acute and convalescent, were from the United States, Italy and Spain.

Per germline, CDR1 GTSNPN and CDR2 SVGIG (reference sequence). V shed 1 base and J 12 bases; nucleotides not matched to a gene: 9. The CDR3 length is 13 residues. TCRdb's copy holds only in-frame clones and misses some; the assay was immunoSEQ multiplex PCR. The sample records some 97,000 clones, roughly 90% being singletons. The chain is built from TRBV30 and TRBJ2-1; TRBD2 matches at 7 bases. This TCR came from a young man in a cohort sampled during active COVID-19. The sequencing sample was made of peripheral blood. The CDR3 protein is CAWSGGGDPGQFF. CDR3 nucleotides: TGTGCCTGGAGTGGTGGGGGGGACCCCGGGCAGTTCTTC.